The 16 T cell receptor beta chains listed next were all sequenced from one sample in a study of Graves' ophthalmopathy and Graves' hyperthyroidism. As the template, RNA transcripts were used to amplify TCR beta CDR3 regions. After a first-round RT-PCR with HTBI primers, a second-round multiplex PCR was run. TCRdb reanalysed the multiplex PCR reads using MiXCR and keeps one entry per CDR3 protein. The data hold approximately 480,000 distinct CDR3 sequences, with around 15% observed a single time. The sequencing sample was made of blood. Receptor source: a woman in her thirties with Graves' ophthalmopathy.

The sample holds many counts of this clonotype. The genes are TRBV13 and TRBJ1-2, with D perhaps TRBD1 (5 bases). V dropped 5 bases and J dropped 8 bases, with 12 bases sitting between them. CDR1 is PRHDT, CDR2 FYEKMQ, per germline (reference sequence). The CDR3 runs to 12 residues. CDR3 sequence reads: CASSEYRLGYTF. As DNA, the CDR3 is TGTGCCAGCAGCGAGTACAGGTTAGGCTACACCTTC.

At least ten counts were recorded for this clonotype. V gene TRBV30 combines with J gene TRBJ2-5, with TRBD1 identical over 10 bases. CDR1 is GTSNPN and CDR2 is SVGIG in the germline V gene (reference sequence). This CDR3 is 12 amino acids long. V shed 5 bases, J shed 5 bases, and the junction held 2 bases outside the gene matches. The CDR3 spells CAWGQGGETQYF. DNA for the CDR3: TGTGCCTGGGGACAGGGGGGTGAGACCCAGTACTTC.

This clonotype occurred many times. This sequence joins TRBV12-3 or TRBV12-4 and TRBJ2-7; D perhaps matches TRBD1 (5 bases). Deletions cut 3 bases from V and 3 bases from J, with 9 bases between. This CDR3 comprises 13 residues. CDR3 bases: TGTGCCAGCAGTTTTCAGGGCTTCTACGAGCAGTACTTC. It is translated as CASSFQGFYEQYF.

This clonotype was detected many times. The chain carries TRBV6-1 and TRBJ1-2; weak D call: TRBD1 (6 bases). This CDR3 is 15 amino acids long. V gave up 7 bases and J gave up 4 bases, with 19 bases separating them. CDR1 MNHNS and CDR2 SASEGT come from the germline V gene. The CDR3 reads CASTVEGGQVYGYTF. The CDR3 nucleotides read TGTGCCAGCACCGTAGAGGGGGGGCAAGTCTATGGCTACACCTTC.

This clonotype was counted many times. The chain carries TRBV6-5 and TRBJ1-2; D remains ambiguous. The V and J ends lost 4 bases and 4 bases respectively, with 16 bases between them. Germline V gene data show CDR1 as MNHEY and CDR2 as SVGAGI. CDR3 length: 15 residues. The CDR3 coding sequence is TGTGCCAGCAGTTCGCCCACGGTGCAGTTCTATGGCTACACCTTC. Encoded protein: CASSSPTVQFYGYTF.

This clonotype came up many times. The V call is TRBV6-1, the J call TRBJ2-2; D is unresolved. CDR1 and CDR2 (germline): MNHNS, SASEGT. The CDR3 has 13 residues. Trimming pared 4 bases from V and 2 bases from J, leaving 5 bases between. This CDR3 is CASSAPNTGELFF. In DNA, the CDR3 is TGTGCCAGCAGTGCCCCAAACACCGGGGAGCTGTTTTTT.

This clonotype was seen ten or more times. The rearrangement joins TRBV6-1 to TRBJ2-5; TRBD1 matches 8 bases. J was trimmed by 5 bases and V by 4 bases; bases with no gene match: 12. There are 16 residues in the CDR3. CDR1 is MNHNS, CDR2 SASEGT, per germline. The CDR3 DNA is TGTGCCAGCAGTGGACGGACAGGGAGGCTCGCGGAGACCCAGTACTTC. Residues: CASSGRTGRLAETQYF.

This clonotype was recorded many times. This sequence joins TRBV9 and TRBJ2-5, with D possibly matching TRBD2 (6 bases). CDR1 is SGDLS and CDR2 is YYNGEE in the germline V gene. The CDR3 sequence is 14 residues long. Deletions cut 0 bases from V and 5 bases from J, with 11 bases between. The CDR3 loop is CASSVGARGETQYF. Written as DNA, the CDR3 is TGTGCCAGCAGCGTAGGGGCTCGGGGGGAGACCCAGTACTTC.

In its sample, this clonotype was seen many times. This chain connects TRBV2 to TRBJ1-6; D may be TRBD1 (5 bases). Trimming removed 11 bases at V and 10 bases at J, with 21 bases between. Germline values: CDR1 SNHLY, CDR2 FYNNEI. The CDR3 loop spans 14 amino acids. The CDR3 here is CACRDLGVYSPLHF. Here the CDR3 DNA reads TGTGCCTGCCGGGACCTTGGGGTTTACTCACCCCTCCACTTT.

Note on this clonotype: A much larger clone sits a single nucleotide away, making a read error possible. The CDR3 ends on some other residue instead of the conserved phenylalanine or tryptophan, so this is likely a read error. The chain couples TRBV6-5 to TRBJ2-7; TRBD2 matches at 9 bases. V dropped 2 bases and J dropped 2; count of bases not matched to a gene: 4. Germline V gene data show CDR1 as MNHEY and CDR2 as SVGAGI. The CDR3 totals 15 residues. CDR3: CASSYGAGGPYEQYL. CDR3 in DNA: TGTGCCAGCAGTTACGGCGCGGGGGGGCCCTACGAGCAGTACCTC.

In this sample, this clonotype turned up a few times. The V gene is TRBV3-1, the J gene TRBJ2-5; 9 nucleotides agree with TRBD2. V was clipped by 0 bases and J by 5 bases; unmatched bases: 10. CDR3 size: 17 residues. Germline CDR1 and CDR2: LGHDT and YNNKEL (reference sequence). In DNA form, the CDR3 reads TGTGCCAGCAGCCAAGACGGTTTGCGGGGGGGCCTTGAGACCCAGTACTTC. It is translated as CASSQDGLRGGLETQYF.

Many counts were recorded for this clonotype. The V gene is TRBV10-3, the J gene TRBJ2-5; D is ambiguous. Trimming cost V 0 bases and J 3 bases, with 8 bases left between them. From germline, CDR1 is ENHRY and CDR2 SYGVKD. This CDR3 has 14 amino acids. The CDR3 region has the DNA TGTGCCATCAGTGAGTCGGTCGGCAAAGAGACCCAGTACTTC. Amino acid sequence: CAISESVGKETQYF.

The CDR3 coding sequence is TGTGCCTGGATCGGACAGGGGGCGTTTGTTGAAGCTTTCTTT. Its protein is CAWIGQGAFVEAFF. V usage is TRBV30 and J usage is TRBJ1-1; TRBD1 aligns across 11 bases. This CDR3 is 14 amino acids long. The germline V gene has CDR1 GTSNPN and CDR2 SVGIG (reference sequence). Trimming removed 4 bases from V and 7 bases from J; junction bases left unmatched: 8.

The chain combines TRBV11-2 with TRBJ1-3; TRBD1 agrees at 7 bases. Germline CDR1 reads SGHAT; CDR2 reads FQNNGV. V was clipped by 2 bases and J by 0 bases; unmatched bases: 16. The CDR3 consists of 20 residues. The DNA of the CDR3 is TGTGCCAGCAGCTTACGATTGTACAGGGGCCGAGGAAGCTCTGGAAACACCATATATTTT. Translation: CASSLRLYRGRGSSGNTIYF. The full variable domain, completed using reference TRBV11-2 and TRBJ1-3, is EAGVAQSPRYKIIEKRQSVAFWCNPISGHATLYWYQQILGQGPKLLIQFQNNGVVDDSQLPKDRFSAERLKGVDSTLKIQPAKLEDSAVYLCASSLRLYRGRGSSGNTIYFGEGSWLTVV.

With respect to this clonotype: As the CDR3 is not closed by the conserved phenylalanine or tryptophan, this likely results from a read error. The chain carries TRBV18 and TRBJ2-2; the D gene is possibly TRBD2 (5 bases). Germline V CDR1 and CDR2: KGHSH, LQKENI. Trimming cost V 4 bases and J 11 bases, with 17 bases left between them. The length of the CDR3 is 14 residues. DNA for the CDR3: TGTGCCAGCTCACGGGAGACGATCTCGGCAGAGCTGTTTTTG. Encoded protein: CASSRETISAELFL.

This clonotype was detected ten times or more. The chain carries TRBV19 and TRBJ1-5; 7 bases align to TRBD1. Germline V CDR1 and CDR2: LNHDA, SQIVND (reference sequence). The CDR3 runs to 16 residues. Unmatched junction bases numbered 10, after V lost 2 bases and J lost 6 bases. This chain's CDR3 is CASSITPGQAGQPQHF. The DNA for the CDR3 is TGTGCCAGTAGTATAACTCCCGGACAGGCTGGTCAGCCCCAGCATTTT.